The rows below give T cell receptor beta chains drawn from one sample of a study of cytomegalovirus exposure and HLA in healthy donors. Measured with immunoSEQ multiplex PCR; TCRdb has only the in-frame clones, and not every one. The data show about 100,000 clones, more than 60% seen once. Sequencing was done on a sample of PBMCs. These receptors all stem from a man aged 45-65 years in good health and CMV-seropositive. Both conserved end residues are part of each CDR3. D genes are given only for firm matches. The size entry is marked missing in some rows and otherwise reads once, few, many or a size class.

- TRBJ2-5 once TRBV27 CASSLVGSEETQYF TGTGCCAGCAGTTTGGTTGGGAGTGAGGAGACCCAGTACTTC
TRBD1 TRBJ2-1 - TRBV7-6 CASSLGGQGSSYNEQFF TGTGCCAGCAGCTTAGGGGGACAGGGGTCCTCCTACAATGAGCAGTTCTTC
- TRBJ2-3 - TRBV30 CASRPPSNNTDTQYF TGTGCCTCCAGACCTCCTAGTAATAACACAGATACGCAGTATTTT
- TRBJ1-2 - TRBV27 CASSPQGNYGYTF TGTGCCAGCAGTCCACAGGGCAACTATGGCTACACCTTC
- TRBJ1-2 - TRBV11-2 CASSLQLGGAQSSGYTF TGTGCCAGCAGCTTACAACTTGGGGGGGCTCAGTCATCTGGCTACACCTTC
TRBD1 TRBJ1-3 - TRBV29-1 CSVGVIQGGSGNTIYF TGCAGCGTTGGGGTCATACAGGGGGGCTCTGGAAACACCATATATTTT
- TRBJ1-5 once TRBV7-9 CASSLDGGYSNQPQHF TGTGCCAGCAGCTTAGATGGGGGGTATAGCAATCAGCCCCAGCATTTT
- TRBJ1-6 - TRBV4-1 CASSQGEITRTGSTSPLHF TGCGCCAGCAGCCAAGGGGAGATTACCAGAACAGGGTCGACTTCACCCCTCCACTTT
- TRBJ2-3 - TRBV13 CASRLEQDYTDTQYF TGTGCCAGCAGATTAGAACAGGACTACACAGATACGCAGTATTTT
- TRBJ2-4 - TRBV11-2 CASSFRGTNDKNIQYF TGTGCCAGCAGCTTTCGGGGTACCAACGACAAAAACATTCAGTACTTC
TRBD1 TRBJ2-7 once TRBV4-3 CASSLYLTGTGAYEQYF TGCGCCAGCAGCCTATACCTCACCGGGACAGGAGCCTACGAGCAGTACTTC
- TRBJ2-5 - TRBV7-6 CASSGRGGWGETQYF TGTGCCAGCAGCGGAAGGGGGGGTTGGGGCGAGACCCAGTACTTC
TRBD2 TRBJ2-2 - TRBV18 CASSPRARGDTGELFF TGTGCCAGCTCACCGAGGGCTCGGGGGGACACCGGGGAGCTGTTTTTT
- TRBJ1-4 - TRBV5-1 CASSLVGGATNEKLFF TGCGCCAGCAGCTTGGTCGGGGGAGCAACTAATGAAAAACTGTTTTTT
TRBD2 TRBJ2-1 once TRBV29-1 CSGGLAGSRYNEQFF TGCAGCGGCGGACTAGCGGGGAGTCGCTACAATGAGCAGTTCTTC
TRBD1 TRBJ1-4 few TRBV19 CASYRGHTRVNEKLFF TGTGCCAGTTACAGGGGACACACCCGGGTTAATGAAAAACTGTTTTTT
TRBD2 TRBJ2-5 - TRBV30 CAWSGLAGLTQYF TGTGCCTGGAGTGGGTTAGCGGGATTGACCCAGTACTTC
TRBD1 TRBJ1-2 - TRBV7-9 CASSLEGARYGYTF TGTGCCAGCAGCTTAGAGGGGGCGCGATATGGCTACACCTTC
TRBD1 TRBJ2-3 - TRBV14 CASSQLGQGLADTQYF TGTGCCAGCAGCCAGTTGGGACAGGGGTTGGCAGATACGCAGTATTTT
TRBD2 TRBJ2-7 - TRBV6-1 CASAGGWGSHEQYF TGTGCTTCCGCCGGGGGGTGGGGTTCCCACGAGCAGTACTTC
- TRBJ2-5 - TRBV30 CAWSVLRGGETQYF TGTGCCTGGAGTGTACTCCGAGGGGGAGAGACCCAGTACTTC
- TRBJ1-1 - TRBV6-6 CASSYGREGTEAFF TGTGCCAGCAGTTACGGCAGGGAAGGCACTGAAGCTTTCTTT
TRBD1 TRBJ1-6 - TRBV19 CASSSTTGFTSPLHF TGTGCCAGTAGTTCCACGACAGGGTTTACTTCACCCCTCCACTTT